These 20 T cell receptor beta chains came from one sample sequenced in a study of Graves' ophthalmopathy and Graves' hyperthyroidism. Researchers took RNA transcripts and amplified TCR beta CDR3 regions from them. HTBI primers were used in a first-round RT-PCR, which preceded a second-round multiplex PCR. In TCRdb, the multiplex PCR reads were re-called with MiXCR into one record per CDR3 protein. The sample has 600,000 to 950,000 distinct CDR3 sequences; 35% to 50% are singletons. Sequencing input: peripheral blood. These receptor sequences come from an adult man with Graves' ophthalmopathy.

Comments on this clonotype: A read error is possible here, since a much larger clone lies one base away. The CDR3, as DNA: TGTGCCAGCAGCTTGGCCCTCGACAGGGTGCACAATCAGCCCCAGCATTTT. Translating it yields CASSLALDRVHNQPQHF. The chain links TRBV5-5 to TRBJ1-5; 7 bases agree with TRBD1. With V trimmed by 0 bases and J by 3 bases, 9 bases remained unmatched. Germline V gene data show CDR1 as SGHKS and CDR2 as YYEKEE (reference sequence). The CDR3 is made up of 17 amino acids.

This clonotype was observed many times. The chain employs TRBV11-2 and TRBJ2-7; no clear D gene. This CDR3 is built from 13 residues. With 1 base removed from V and 5 bases from J, the gap between germline ends came to 9 bases. CDR1 is SGHAT, CDR2 FQNNGV, per germline. The CDR3 loop reads CASSLGPPDEQYF. In DNA, the CDR3 is TGTGCCAGCAGCTTAGGCCCCCCCGACGAGCAGTACTTC. The variable domain in full, completed from reference TRBV11-2 and TRBJ2-7, reads EAGVAQSPRYKIIEKRQSVAFWCNPISGHATLYWYQQILGQGPKLLIQFQNNGVVDDSQLPKDRFSAERLKGVDSTLKIQPAKLEDSAVYLCASSLGPPDEQYFGPGTRLTVT.

This clonotype was detected a few times. V gene TRBV29-1 combines with J gene TRBJ2-7, with 11 nucleotides matching TRBD1. CDR1 and CDR2 from the germline V gene are SQVTM and ANQGSEA. This CDR3 spans 13 amino acids. V dropped 8 bases and J dropped 5; count of bases not matched to a gene: 8. The CDR3 here is CSRTGQGVDEQYF. In DNA, the CDR3 is TGCAGCCGAACGGGACAGGGGGTCGACGAGCAGTACTTC.

Notes on this clonotype: Because the CDR3's place on the DNA is in doubt, the DNA is left out and the CDR3 is given as listed by TCRdb. The genes are TRBV2 and TRBJ2-5; the D call in the table, TRBD2, was not verified against the DNA. The CDR3 is 17 amino acids long, termini counted. Per germline, CDR1 SNHLY and CDR2 FYNNEI. The CDR3 spells CASSSSTSGRALETQYF.

This clonotype has a single count. This may come from a read error, since a much larger clone is one base off. The chain uses TRBV7-2 and TRBJ1-6; no reliable D call. Germline loops: CDR1 SGHTA, CDR2 FQGNSA. This CDR3 is built from 15 residues. The CDR3 loop reads CASSVEAIGNSPPHF. Written as DNA, the CDR3 is TGTGCCAGCAGCGTAGAAGCAATAGGGAATTCACCCCCCCACTTT.

The CDR3 DNA sequence: TGTGCCAGCAGCCCCTTGGCTATGTCAAACACCGGGGAGCTGTTTTTT. Amino acids: CASSPLAMSNTGELFF. The V call is TRBV25-1, the J call TRBJ2-2; D not resolved. Germline-derived CDR1 and CDR2 are MGHDK and SYGVNS. This CDR3 contains 16 residues. Trimming stripped 6 bases from V and 2 bases from J, with 16 bases between.

This clonotype was detected ten times or more. The V and J genes are TRBV7-9 and TRBJ2-2; 9 bases map to TRBD1. The germline V gene has CDR1 SEHNR and CDR2 FQNEAQ (reference sequence). Trimming removed 4 bases from V and 6 bases from J; junction bases left unmatched: 3. This CDR3 comprises 14 residues. The CDR3 DNA reads as TGTGCCAGCAGCTCACGACAGGGGGCCGGGGAGCTGTTTTTT. Translation: CASSSRQGAGELFF.

This sequence joins TRBV29-1 and TRBJ2-2, with D perhaps matching TRBD1 (6 bases). Trimming took off 4 bases at V and 7 bases at J, with 13 bases between the two ends. This CDR3 has 13 amino acids. Germline assignment: CDR1 SQVTM and CDR2 ANQGSEA. The CDR3 region is CSVGQAHYGELFF. The CDR3 DNA follows: TGCAGCGTTGGACAGGCGCATTACGGGGAGCTGTTTTTT.

The V gene is TRBV25-1, the J gene TRBJ1-5; no clear D. The CDR3 runs 14 residues. CDR1 and CDR2 (germline): MGHDK, SYGVNS. V was shortened by 4 bases and J by 5 bases, with 12 bases between the two germline ends. Here the CDR3 DNA reads TGTGCCAGCAGTGCTAGCCGGCCCGATCAGCCCCAGCATTTT. Translation: CASSASRPDQPQHF.

For this clonotype: One junction end disagrees with the germline gene, perhaps due to a read error. The chain employs TRBV7-9 and TRBJ2-7, with TRBD2 matching 14 bases. Germline V gene data show CDR1 as SEHNR and CDR2 as FQNEAQ (reference sequence). The CDR3 runs to 15 residues. CDR3 loop: CASSRLAGGPNEQYF. The CDR3 nucleotides are TGCGCCAGCAGCCGACTAGCGGGAGGGCCAAACGAGCAGTACTTC.

This clonotype was seen ten or more times. The V and J genes are TRBV10-3 and TRBJ2-6; D perhaps matches TRBD1 (6 bases). V lost 3 bases and J 2 bases, leaving 14 bases between the germline ends. Germline V lookup: CDR1 ENHRY, CDR2 SYGVKD. This CDR3 comprises 17 residues. DNA for the CDR3: TGTGCCATCAGTGAATGGTCAGGGGAAACTGGGGCCAACGTCCTGACTTTC. This gives the protein CAISEWSGETGANVLTF.

The chain employs TRBV6-6 and TRBJ2-5; maybe TRBD2 (5 bases). The ends were cut back, 2 bases at V and 4 bases at J, with 5 bases in the middle. The CDR3 length is 12 residues. The V gene's germline CDR1 is MNHNY and CDR2 SVGAGI (reference sequence). The CDR3 spells CASSYLAETQYF. The CDR3 DNA reads TGTGCCAGCAGTTACCTAGCAGAGACCCAGTACTTC.

The J gene is TRBJ1-2, the V gene TRBV2, with D possibly being TRBD1 (5 bases). CDR1 is SNHLY and CDR2 is FYNNEI in the germline V gene. CDR3 length equals 13 residues. The germline V and J ends were trimmed by 6 bases and 4 bases, with 12 bases remaining between them. CDR3 sequence (DNA): TGTGCCAGCAGCCCAGAGCAGGGCTATGGCTACACCTTC. Translating it yields CASSPEQGYGYTF.

Worth noting for this clonotype: Relative to the germline gene, one junction end is altered; a read error may explain this. J is TRBJ2-5 and V is TRBV2, with D perhaps TRBD2 (6 bases). This CDR3 spans 15 amino acids. Germline-derived CDR1 and CDR2 are SNHLY and FYNNEI. The CDR3 nucleotides read TGTGCCACCAGTGATTTGGGGGACTTAGAAGAGACCCAGTACTTC. Translating it yields CATSDLGDLEETQYF.

The chain links TRBV11-1 to TRBJ2-5; 15 bases are a match to TRBD2. CDR1 is SGHAT, CDR2 FQDESV, per germline (reference sequence). There are 15 residues in the CDR3. With 6 bases clipped from V and 4 bases from J, the junction kept 3 bases outside the gene matches. For the CDR3, the DNA is TGTGCCAGCAGACGGACTAGCGGGAGGGGAGAGACCCAGTACTTC. This encodes CASRRTSGRGETQYF.

This clonotype has only a few counts. The CDR3: CASSPGQGVMNTEAFF. In DNA, the CDR3 is TGTGCCAGCAGCCCGGGACAGGGGGTTATGAACACTGAAGCTTTCTTT. The J gene is TRBJ1-1, the V gene TRBV12-3 or TRBV12-4; 11 bases are a match to TRBD1. With V trimmed by 6 bases and J by 0 bases, 6 bases remained unmatched. CDR3 length: 16 residues.

This clonotype occurred many times. The CDR3 coding sequence is TGTGCCAGCAGCTTAGGTGACAGGGGGAGGACTGAAGCTTTCTTT. This encodes CASSLGDRGRTEAFF. The V and J genes are TRBV7-8 and TRBJ1-1; 9 nucleotides agree with TRBD1. This CDR3 has 15 residues. Germline V gene lookup returns CDR1 SGHVS and CDR2 FQNEAQ. Trimming cost V 1 base and J 5 bases; bases outside gene matches: 5. The full variable domain, completed using reference TRBV7-8 and TRBJ1-1, is GAGVSQSPRYKVAKRGQDVALRCDPISGHVSLFWYQQALGQGPEFLTYFQNEAQLDKSGLPSDRFFAERPEGSVSTLKIQRTQQEDSAVYLCASSLGDRGRTEAFFGQGTRLTVV.

This clonotype appeared a few times. The chain combines TRBV6-5 with TRBJ1-4, with TRBD1 identical over 7 bases. Germline V lookup: CDR1 MNHEY, CDR2 SVGAGI. The CDR3 extends over 14 amino acids. With V trimmed by 4 bases and J by 5 bases, 4 bases remained unmatched. The chain's CDR3 is CASSFDRANEKLFF. The CDR3 nucleotides read TGTGCCAGCAGTTTCGACAGGGCGAATGAAAAACTGTTTTTT.

This clonotype has ten or more counts. The chain has TRBV16 and TRBJ2-5; TRBD2 is a possible D gene (5 bases). The CDR3 consists of 12 residues. With 5 bases removed from V and 7 bases from J, the gap between germline ends came to 11 bases. Germline CDR1 reads KGHSY; CDR2 reads FQNENV. CDR3 region: CASSVPAGTQYF. CDR3 in DNA: TGTGCCAGCAGCGTTCCGGCGGGGACCCAGTACTTC.

This clonotype was found a few times. The V gene is TRBV29-1, the J gene TRBJ2-2; 7 bases match TRBD1. CDR1 SQVTM and CDR2 ANQGSEA come from the germline V gene. The length of the CDR3 is 15 residues. V gave up 3 bases and J gave up 2 bases; unmatched junction bases: 6. The CDR3 region has the DNA TGCAGCGTTGACCCAGGGGGTCAAAACACCGGGGAGCTGTTTTTT. Protein sequence: CSVDPGGQNTGELFF.